The clone carrying this T cell receptor (beta chain) was detected a few times. What it recognizes is unknown. The sample comes from a study of blood T cells in healthy people across ages. Study-wide results and caveats: Among T cells, TCR beta diversity per million cells dropped roughly linearly as age rose.

It was with a sample-barcoded 5' primer and a J-beta primer mix that a second PCR of roughly 6 to 12 cycles was run. Each cDNA molecule was tagged by a template-switch adaptor that had 12 random nucleotides. TCRdb recomputed calls from the 5' RACE reads with MiXCR, one row per CDR3 protein. This table holds about 720,000 distinct CDR3 sequences, 25% found once. Researchers isolated at least 7 million PBMCs per sample. V shed 1 base and J shed 3 bases, with 7 bases lying between them. Germline values: CDR1 SGHTA, CDR2 FQGNSA. The CDR3 covers 14 residues. These sequences were also reported in another study, on T cells of mothers and their children.

The chain combines TRBV7-2 with TRBJ2-1; D uncertain. This TCR was sampled from a boy younger than 18 in good health. The sample taken for sequencing was blood. CDR3 amino acids: CASSLEVSYNEQFF. CDR3 bases: TGTGCCAGCAGCTTAGAGGTCAGCTACAATGAGCAGTTCTTC.